The rows below give T cell receptor beta chains drawn from one sample of a study of sequential checkpoint blockade in melanoma. TCRdb's copy holds only in-frame clones and misses some; the assay was immunoSEQ multiplex PCR. There are approximately 10,000 clones in the sample; 60% to 85% occur only once, and around 52% lies in the top ten. The input for sequencing was CD8+ T cells sorted from blood (inferred from file names), taken from a patient given nivolumab and ipilimumab in sequence. Receptors originate from a human donor with melanoma. The CDR3 runs from the conserved cysteine through the conserved F or W. The D gene is left open where the match is weak. Clone sizes are given selectively: once, few, many, or a class where the clone is expanded.

>TRBJ2-4|-|once|TRBV4-2
TGTGCCAGCAGCCCTGAGGGTTTCGACGGAAACATTCAGTACTTC
CASSPEGFDGNIQYF
>TRBJ1-1|TRBD1|-|TRBV7-3
TGTGCCAGCAGCTCGACAGGGGTTGGGACTGAAGCTTTCTTT
CASSSTGVGTEAFF
>TRBJ1-2|TRBD1|-|TRBV11-2
TGTGCCAGCAGGACAGGGTATGGCTACACCTTC
CASRTGYGYTF
>TRBJ1-3|-|-|TRBV9
TGTGCCAGCAGCCCTGGGGGGGGCCCTGGAAACACCATATATTTT
CASSPGGGPGNTIYF
>TRBJ1-1|-|-|TRBV4-2
TGTGCCAGCAGCCAAGAAGGCCAAGGGGACACTGAAGCTTTCTTT
CASSQEGQGDTEAFF
>TRBJ2-7|TRBD2|-|TRBV11-2
TGTGCCAGCAGCACAGGACTAGCGGGAGCCTACGAGCAGTACTTC
CASSTGLAGAYEQYF
>TRBJ1-1|-|-|TRBV5-8
TGTGCCAGCAGCTTGGATGGAGCAGAAGCTTTCTTT
CASSLDGAEAFF
>TRBJ2-7|-|-|TRBV2
TGTGCCAGCAGTTTGCGGGGGCCAGGTTACGAGCAGTACTTC
CASSLRGPGYEQYF
>TRBJ2-1|TRBD1|few|TRBV7-9
TGTGCCAGCAGCATTGGACAGGGTGGTAGGGATGAGCAGTTCTTC
CASSIGQGGRDEQFF
>TRBJ1-1|-|-|TRBV5-1
TGCGCCAGCAGCCCATTGGGCGGGGTAACGAGCACTGAAGCTTTCTTT
CASSPLGGVTSTEAFF
>TRBJ2-7|-|once|TRBV14
TGTGCCAGCAGCCAAGATGGGCCCTACGAGCAGTACTTC
CASSQDGPYEQYF
>TRBJ2-7|TRBD1|-|TRBV7-2
TGTGCCAGCAGCCTTATGGACAGGGGCGACGAGCAGTACTTC
CASSLMDRGDEQYF
>TRBJ2-7|TRBD2|-|TRBV7-2
TGTGCCAGCAGCTTAGCACTAGCGGGAACTTACGAGCAGTACTTC
CASSLALAGTYEQYF
>TRBJ1-2|-|-|TRBV30
TGTGCCTGGTGGGGGCAGGCTAACTATGGCTACACCTTC
CAWWGQANYGYTF
>TRBJ2-6|-|-|TRBV1
TGCACCAGCAGCATGCGAGGTTTGTGCACAAGTCGGGCCAACGTCCTGACTTTC
CTSSMRGLCTSRANVLTF
>TRBJ2-5|TRBD1|-|TRBV28
TGTGCCAGCAGTAGCGGACAGGGCAGAGAGACCCAGTACTTC
CASSSGQGRETQYF
>TRBJ2-7|TRBD2|-|TRBV19
TGTGCCAGTGGGACTAGCGGGGACTACTACGAGCAGTACTTC
CASGTSGDYYEQYF
>TRBJ1-2|-|few|TRBV7-9
TGTGCCAGCAGCATGTCCGGGGACTATGGCTACACCTTC
CASSMSGDYGYTF
>TRBJ2-7|-|-|TRBV16
TGTGCCAGCAGTTTGCGGGGGCCAGGTTACGAGCAGTACTTC
CASSLRGPGYEQYF
>TRBJ1-6|-|-|TRBV28
TGTGCCAGCAGCGAAGGGACAAATTCACCCCTCCACTTT
CASSEGTNSPLHF
>TRBJ2-7|-|few|TRBV29-1
TGCAGCGTTCAGGGTATCTACGAGCAGTACTTC
CSVQGIYEQYF
>TRBJ2-7|-|-|TRBV4-3
TGCGCCAGCAGCGAGGGTAGAGCCTACGAGCAGTACTTC
CASSEGRAYEQYF
>TRBJ1-2|-|-|TRBV19
TGTGCCAGTAGCTTTGGGGGCCGTTACACCTTC
CASSFGGRYTF
>TRBJ1-5|-|-|TRBV27
TGTGCCATACAGGGCAATCAGCCCCAGCATTTT
CAIQGNQPQHF
>TRBJ1-3|-|-|TRBV4-3
TGCGCCAGCAGCCAAGAGGGGGCCCCTGGAAACACCATATATTTT
CASSQEGAPGNTIYF
>TRBJ1-3|TRBD1|-|TRBV5-6
TGTGCCAGCAGTCCAACAGGGGGCAAACCCTATTTT
CASSPTGGKPYF
>TRBJ2-7|TRBD2|-|TRBV27
TGTGCCAGCAGTTTCGGACTAGCGGCCTACGAGCAGTACTTC
CASSFGLAAYEQYF
>TRBJ2-1|TRBD2|few|TRBV25-1
TGTGCCAGCAGCTTAGTTTTTGGTAGCGGGGGCTCCTACAATGAGCAGTTCTTC
CASSLVFGSGGSYNEQFF
>TRBJ2-7|TRBD1|few|TRBV11-1
TGTGCCAGCAGCCCTAGACCGGGACAGGGGAAGTACGAGCAGTACTTC
CASSPRPGQGKYEQYF
>TRBJ2-7|-|-|TRBV7-3
TGTGCCAGCAGCTTAGAAAGTGAGGGGGACGAGCAGTACTTC
CASSLESEGDEQYF
>TRBJ1-6|-|-|TRBV6-1
TGTGCCAGCAGTGAAGCGGGCAGCTGGGCTTCACCCCTCCACTTT
CASSEAGSWASPLHF
>TRBJ2-7|-|-|TRBV19
TGTGCCAGTAGTGGAGGGACAGATACCTACGAGCAGTACTTC
CASSGGTDTYEQYF
>TRBJ1-2|-|-|TRBV7-9
TGTGCCAGCAGTCCAGGACAGACCTATGGCTACACCTTC
CASSPGQTYGYTF
>TRBJ1-2|TRBD1|-|TRBV29-1
TGCAGCGTTGAAGATAGGGACAGGGGGCTCCCTCCCTATGGCTACACCTTC
CSVEDRDRGLPPYGYTF
>TRBJ2-7|-|once|TRBV5-6
TGTGCCAGCAGCCCAGGGGCAGGGTCCTACGAGCAGTACTTC
CASSPGAGSYEQYF
>TRBJ2-7|TRBD2|-|TRBV6-5
TGTGCCAGCAGTTACGGGAATACTAGCGGCTACGAGCAGTACTTC
CASSYGNTSGYEQYF
>TRBJ2-7|TRBD1|-|TRBV29-1
TGCAGCGTTGATGTCGGGGCCAGGGGGTCCTACGAGCAGTACTTC
CSVDVGARGSYEQYF
>TRBJ2-7|-|-|TRBV27
TGTGCCAGCAGTTCTTGGCAGAGGGAGCAGTACTTC
CASSSWQREQYF
>TRBJ2-7|-|-|TRBV5-1
TGCGCCAGCAGCTTGGCCACTCTAACCTACGAGCAGTACTTC
CASSLATLTYEQYF
>TRBJ1-2|TRBD1|few|TRBV6-5
TGTGCCAGCAGCCCCGGGACAGGGGTCTATGGCTACACCTTC
CASSPGTGVYGYTF
>TRBJ2-7|TRBD1|-|TRBV18
TGTGCCAGCTCACCCGAACAGGGGACGCCCGTTTGGGAGCAGTACTTC
CASSPEQGTPVWEQYF
>TRBJ2-7|-|-|TRBV6-5
TGTGCCAGCAGTTACGGGTCAGGGGGGCCCACCTACGAGCAGTACTTC
CASSYGSGGPTYEQYF
>TRBJ1-1|-|-|TRBV13
TGTGCCAGCAGCATACAGGGGAACACTGAAGCTTTCTTT
CASSIQGNTEAFF
>TRBJ2-5|TRBD2|-|TRBV11-1
TGTGCCAGCAGCTTAGCGATCCGGGGGGTTTTCCAAGAGACCCAGTACTTC
CASSLAIRGVFQETQYF
>TRBJ2-7|-|-|TRBV6-5
TGTGCCAGCAGTTATGAACAGGGTTGGAACGAGCAGTACTTC
CASSYEQGWNEQYF
>TRBJ1-4|-|-|TRBV4-3
TGCGCCAGCAGCCAAGATCTTACGCTGCTAAATGAAAAACTGTTTTTT
CASSQDLTLLNEKLFF
>TRBJ1-1|TRBD1|-|TRBV27
TGTGCCAGCAGTTTAGGACAGGGGGGGAACACTGAAGCTTTCTTT
CASSLGQGGNTEAFF
>TRBJ1-6|-|-|TRBV7-6
TGTGCCAGCAGCCTTCTACCCACGGCGCAGGGCGATTCACCCCTCCACTTT
CASSLLPTAQGDSPLHF
>TRBJ2-1|-|-|TRBV11-2
TGTGCCAGCAGCTTAACCGGGGGTTCGGGCAATGAGCAGTTCTTC
CASSLTGGSGNEQFF
>TRBJ1-2|-|-|TRBV13
TGTGCCAGCAGCTTAGAAGGACAGCACTATGGCTACACCTTC
CASSLEGQHYGYTF
>TRBJ1-5|-|-|TRBV6-5
TGTGCCAGCAGTTACGCGGGACGAAATCAGCCCCAGCATTTT
CASSYAGRNQPQHF
>TRBJ1-1|-|-|TRBV6-5
TGTGCCAGCAGTTACTCGTTACAGAACACTGAAGCTTTCTTT
CASSYSLQNTEAFF
>TRBJ1-1|TRBD1|-|TRBV28
TGTGCCAGCAGTCTTCCCGGGACAGGGACTGAAGCTTTCTTT
CASSLPGTGTEAFF
>TRBJ1-2|-|-|TRBV29-1
TGCAGCGTTGAAGAACTCCCTCGGCGGACAGACTATGGCTACACCTTC
CSVEELPRRTDYGYTF
>TRBJ2-7|TRBD1|-|TRBV28
TGTGCCAGCATTCCTTCCCTTCCCCGGGACAGGATACACGAGCAGTACTTC
CASIPSLPRDRIHEQYF
>TRBJ2-7|TRBD2|once|TRBV6-5
TGTGCCAGCAGTTTGGGACTAGCGGGTTCCTACGAGCAGTACTTC
CASSLGLAGSYEQYF
>TRBJ1-3|TRBD1|once|TRBV27
TGTGCCAGCAGTCCCGGACAGGCTGTAACTGGAAACACCATATATTTT
CASSPGQAVTGNTIYF
>TRBJ1-5|TRBD1|-|TRBV10-2
TGCGCCAGCAGTGTAGGACAGGGCGATCAGCCCCAGCATTTT
CASSVGQGDQPQHF
>TRBJ1-3|-|few|TRBV18
TGTGCCAGCTCACCGGGGGACAATGGAAACACCATATATTTT
CASSPGDNGNTIYF